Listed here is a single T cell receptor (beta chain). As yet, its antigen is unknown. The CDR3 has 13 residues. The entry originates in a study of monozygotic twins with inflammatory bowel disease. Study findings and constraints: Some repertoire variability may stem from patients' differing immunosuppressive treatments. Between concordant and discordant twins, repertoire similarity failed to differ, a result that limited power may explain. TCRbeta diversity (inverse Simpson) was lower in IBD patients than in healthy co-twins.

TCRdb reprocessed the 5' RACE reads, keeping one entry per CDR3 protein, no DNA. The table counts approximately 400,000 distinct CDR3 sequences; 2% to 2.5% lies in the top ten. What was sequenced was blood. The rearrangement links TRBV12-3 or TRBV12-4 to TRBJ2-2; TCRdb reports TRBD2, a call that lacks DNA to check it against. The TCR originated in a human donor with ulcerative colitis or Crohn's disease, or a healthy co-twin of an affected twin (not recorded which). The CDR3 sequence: CASSLSSLGELFF.